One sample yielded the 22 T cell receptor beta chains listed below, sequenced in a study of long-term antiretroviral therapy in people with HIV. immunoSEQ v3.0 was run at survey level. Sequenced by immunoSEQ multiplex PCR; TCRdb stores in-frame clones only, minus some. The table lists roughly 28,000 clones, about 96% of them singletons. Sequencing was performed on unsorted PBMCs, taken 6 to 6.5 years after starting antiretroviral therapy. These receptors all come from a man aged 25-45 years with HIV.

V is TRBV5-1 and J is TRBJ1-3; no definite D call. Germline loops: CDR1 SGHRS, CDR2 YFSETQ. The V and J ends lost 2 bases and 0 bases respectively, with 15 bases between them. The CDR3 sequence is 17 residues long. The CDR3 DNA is TGCGCCAGCAGCTTTGGGCAGCTGGGAAGCTCTGGAAACACCATATATTTT. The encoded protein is CASSFGQLGSSGNTIYF.

This chain's CDR3 is CASSLIAGGRDTQYF. CDR3 in DNA: TGTGCCAGCAGCCTCATAGCGGGGGGGCGGGATACGCAGTATTTT. This rearrangement joins TRBV7-3 to TRBJ2-3; TRBD2 matches at 11 bases. The CDR3 length is 15 residues. From germline, CDR1 is SGHTA and CDR2 FQGTGA. Trimming cost V 5 bases and J 6 bases; bases outside gene matches: 7.

This chain's CDR3 is CASSSTGSRNTEAFF. CDR3 in DNA: TGCGCCAGCAGCTCGACAGGGTCAAGGAACACTGAAGCTTTCTTT. The chain combines TRBV5-1 with TRBJ1-1; the match to TRBD1 covers 7 bases. Germline CDR1 reads SGHRS; CDR2 reads YFSETQ. CDR3 length: 15 amino acids. V dropped 3 bases and J dropped 1; count of bases not matched to a gene: 6.

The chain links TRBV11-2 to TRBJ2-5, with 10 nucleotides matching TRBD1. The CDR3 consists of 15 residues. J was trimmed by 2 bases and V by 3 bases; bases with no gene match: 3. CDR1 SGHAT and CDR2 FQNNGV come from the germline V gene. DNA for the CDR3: TGTGCCAGCAGCTTGACAGGGGGCTGGCAAGAGACCCAGTACTTC. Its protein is CASSLTGGWQETQYF.

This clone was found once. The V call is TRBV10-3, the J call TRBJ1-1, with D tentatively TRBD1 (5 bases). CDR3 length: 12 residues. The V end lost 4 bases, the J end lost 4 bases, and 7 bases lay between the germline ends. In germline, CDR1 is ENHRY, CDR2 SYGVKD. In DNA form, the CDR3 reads TGTGCCATCAGTGCTGGGGGCACTGAAGCTTTCTTT. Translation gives CAISAGGTEAFF.

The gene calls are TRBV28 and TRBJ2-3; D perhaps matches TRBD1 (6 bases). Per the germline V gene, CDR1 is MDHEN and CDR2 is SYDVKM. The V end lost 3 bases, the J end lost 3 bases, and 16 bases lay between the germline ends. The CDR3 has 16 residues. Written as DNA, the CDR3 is TGTGCCAGCAGTTTTCACAGGGTACCTAGTACAGATACGCAGTATTTT. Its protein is CASSFHRVPSTDTQYF.

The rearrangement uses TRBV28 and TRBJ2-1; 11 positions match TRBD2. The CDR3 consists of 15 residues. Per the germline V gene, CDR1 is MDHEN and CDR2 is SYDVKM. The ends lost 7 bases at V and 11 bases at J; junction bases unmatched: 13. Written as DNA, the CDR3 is TGTGCCAGCACACTGGGACTAGCGGCTAGGAATCAGCAGTTCTTC. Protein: CASTLGLAARNQQFF.

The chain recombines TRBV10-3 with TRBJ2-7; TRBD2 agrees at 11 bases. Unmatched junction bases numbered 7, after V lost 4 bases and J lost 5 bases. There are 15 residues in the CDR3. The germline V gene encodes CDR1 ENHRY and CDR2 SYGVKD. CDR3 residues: CAISGYSGGGHEQYF. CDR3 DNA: TGTGCCATCAGTGGATATAGCGGGGGGGGCCACGAGCAGTACTTC.

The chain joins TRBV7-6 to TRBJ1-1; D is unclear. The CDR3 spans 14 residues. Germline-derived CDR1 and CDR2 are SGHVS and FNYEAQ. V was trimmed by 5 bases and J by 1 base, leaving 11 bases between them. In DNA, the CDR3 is TGTGCCAGCAGCCTCAATTCAGGGAACACTGAAGCTTTCTTT. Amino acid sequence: CASSLNSGNTEAFF.

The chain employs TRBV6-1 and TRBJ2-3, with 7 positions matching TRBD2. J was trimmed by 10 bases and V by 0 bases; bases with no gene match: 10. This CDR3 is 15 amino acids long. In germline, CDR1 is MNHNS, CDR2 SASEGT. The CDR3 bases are TGTGCCAGCAGTGAAGCGCGGGGGAGGGCCCCGGCGCAGTATTTT. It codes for CASSEARGRAPAQYF.

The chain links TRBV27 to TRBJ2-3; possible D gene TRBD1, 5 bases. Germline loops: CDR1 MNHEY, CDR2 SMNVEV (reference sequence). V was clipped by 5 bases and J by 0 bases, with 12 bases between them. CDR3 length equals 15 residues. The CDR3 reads CASSQGALSTDTQYF. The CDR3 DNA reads TGTGCCAGCAGTCAAGGGGCCCTTAGCACAGATACGCAGTATTTT.

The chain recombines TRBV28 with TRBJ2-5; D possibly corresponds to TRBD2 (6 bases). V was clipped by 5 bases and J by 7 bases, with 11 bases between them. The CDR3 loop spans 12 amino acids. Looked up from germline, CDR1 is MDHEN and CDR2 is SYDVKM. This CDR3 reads CASSRLVGTQYF. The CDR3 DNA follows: TGTGCCAGCAGTCGACTAGTCGGGACCCAGTACTTC.

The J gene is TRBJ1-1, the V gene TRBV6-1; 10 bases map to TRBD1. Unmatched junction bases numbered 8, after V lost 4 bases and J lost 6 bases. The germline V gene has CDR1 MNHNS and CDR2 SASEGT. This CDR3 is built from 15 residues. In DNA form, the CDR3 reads TGTGCCAGCAGTGCCCGTCCCGGGACAGGGGCTGAAGCTTTCTTT. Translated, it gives CASSARPGTGAEAFF.

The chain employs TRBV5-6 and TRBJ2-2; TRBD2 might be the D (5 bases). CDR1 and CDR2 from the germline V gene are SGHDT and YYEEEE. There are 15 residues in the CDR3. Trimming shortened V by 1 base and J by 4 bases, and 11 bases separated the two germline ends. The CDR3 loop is CASSLRTFATGELFF. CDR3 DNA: TGTGCCAGCAGCTTGAGGACTTTTGCCACCGGGGAGCTGTTTTTT. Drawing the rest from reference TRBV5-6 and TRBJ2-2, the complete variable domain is DAGVTQSPTHLIKTRGQQVTLRCSPKSGHDTVSWYQQALGQGPQFIFQYYEEEERQRGNFPDRFSGHQFPNYSSELNVNALLLGDSALYLCASSLRTFATGELFFGEGSRLTVL.

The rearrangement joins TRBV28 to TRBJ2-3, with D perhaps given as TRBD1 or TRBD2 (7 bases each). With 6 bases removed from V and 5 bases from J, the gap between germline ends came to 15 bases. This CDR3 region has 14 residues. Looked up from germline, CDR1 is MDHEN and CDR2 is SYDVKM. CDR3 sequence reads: CASSDREGGDTQYF. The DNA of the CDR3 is TGTGCCAGCAGCGACAGGGAGGGAGGAGATACGCAGTATTTT.

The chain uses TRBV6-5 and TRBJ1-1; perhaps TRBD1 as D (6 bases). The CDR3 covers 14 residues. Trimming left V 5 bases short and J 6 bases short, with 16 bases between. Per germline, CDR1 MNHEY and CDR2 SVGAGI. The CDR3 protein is CASSTAGGGSEAFF. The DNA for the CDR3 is TGTGCCAGCAGTACCGCGGGGGGCGGGTCTGAAGCTTTCTTT.

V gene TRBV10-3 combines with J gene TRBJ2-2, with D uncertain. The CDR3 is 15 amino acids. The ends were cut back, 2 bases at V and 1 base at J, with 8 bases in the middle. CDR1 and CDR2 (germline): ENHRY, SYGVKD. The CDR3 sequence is CAISENPRNTGELFF. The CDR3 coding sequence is TGTGCCATCAGTGAGAATCCACGGAACACCGGGGAGCTGTTTTTT.

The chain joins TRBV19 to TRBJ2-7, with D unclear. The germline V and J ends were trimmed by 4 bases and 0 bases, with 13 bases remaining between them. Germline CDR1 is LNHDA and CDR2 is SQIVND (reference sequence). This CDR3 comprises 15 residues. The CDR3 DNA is TGTGCCAGTAGTAGGAAACCTACTTCCTCCTACGAGCAGTACTTC. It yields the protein CASSRKPTSSYEQYF. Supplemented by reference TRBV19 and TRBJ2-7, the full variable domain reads DGGITQSPKYLFRKEGQNVTLSCEQNLNHDAMYWYRQDPGQGLRLIYYSQIVNDFQKGDIAEGYSVSREKKESFPLTVTSAQKNPTAFYLCASSRKPTSSYEQYFGPGTRLTVT.

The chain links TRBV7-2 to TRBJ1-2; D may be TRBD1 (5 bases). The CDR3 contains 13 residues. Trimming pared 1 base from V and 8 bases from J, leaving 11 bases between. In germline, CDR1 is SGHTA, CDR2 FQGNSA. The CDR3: CASSLGGANGYTF. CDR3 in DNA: TGTGCCAGCAGCTTAGGAGGGGCCAACGGCTACACCTTC. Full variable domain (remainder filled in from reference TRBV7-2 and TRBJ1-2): GAGVSQSPSNKVTEKGKDVELRCDPISGHTALYWYRQSLGQGLEFLIYFQGNSAPDKSGLPSDRFSAERTGGSVSTLTIQRTQQEDSAVYLCASSLGGANGYTFGSGTRLTVV.

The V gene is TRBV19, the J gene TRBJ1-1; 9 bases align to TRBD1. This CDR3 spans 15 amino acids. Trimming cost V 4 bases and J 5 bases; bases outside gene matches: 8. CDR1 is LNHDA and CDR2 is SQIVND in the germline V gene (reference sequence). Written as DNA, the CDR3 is TGTGCCAGTAGTACCGAGGGACAGGGTTGGACTGAAGCTTTCTTT. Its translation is CASSTEGQGWTEAFF.

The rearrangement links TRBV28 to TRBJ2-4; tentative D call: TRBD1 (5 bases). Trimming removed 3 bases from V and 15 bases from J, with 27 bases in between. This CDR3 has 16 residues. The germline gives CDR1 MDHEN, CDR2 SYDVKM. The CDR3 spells CASSFLRVQALSTLYF. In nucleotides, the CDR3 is TGTGCCAGCAGTTTCCTTCGGGTACAGGCTTTATCGACACTGTACTTC. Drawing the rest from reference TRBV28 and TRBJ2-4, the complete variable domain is DVKVTQSSRYLVKRTGEKVFLECVQDMDHENMFWYRQDPGLGLRLIYFSYDVKMKEKGDIPEGYSVSREKKERFSLILESASTNQTSMYLCASSFLRVQALSTLYFGAGTRLSVL.

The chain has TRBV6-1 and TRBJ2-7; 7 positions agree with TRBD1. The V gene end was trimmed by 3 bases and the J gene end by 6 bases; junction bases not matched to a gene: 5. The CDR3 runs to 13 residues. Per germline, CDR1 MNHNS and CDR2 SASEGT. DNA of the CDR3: TGTGCCAGCAGTGACCAGGGACAGCTCGAGCAGTACTTC. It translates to CASSDQGQLEQYF.